The next 20 T cell receptor beta chains were all read from a single sample in a study of T cell responses to AZD1222 COVID-19 vaccine. The assay was immunoSEQ multiplex PCR, and TCRdb's table has in-frame clones only and misses some. This table holds about 170,000 clones, roughly nine tenths found once. Sample: peripheral blood, taken 28 days after the second AZD1222 dose. The receptors were sampled from an adult who received the AZD1222 COVID-19 vaccine.

This chain joins TRBV7-9 and TRBJ1-5, with D unresolved. Germline V lookup: CDR1 SEHNR, CDR2 FQNEAQ (reference sequence). This CDR3 region has 13 residues. V gave up 1 base and J gave up 7 bases, with 8 bases separating them. CDR3 sequence reads: CASSLVGSQPQHF. The DNA of the CDR3 is TGTGCCAGCAGCTTAGTGGGAAGCCAGCCCCAGCATTTT.

This rearrangement joins TRBV4-1 to TRBJ2-2, with 7 bases identical to TRBD2. The V segment lost 6 bases and the J segment 6 bases; nucleotides outside the gene matches: 13. The CDR3 contains 16 residues. Germline V gives CDR1 MGHRA, CDR2 YSYEKL. CDR3 region: CASSSLGGGGAGELFF. In DNA form, the CDR3 reads TGCGCCAGCAGTTCCCTTGGCGGGGGAGGAGCCGGGGAGCTGTTTTTT.

This clone was seen only a few times. Here the CDR3 reads CASRPDSQGEKLFF. The DNA of the CDR3 is TGTGCCAGCAGACCGGACTCTCAAGGGGAAAAACTGTTTTTT. This chain joins TRBV14 and TRBJ1-4; no reliable D call. Germline-derived CDR1 and CDR2 are SGHDN and FVKESK. V lost 6 bases to trimming and J lost 8 bases, with 16 bases between them. The length of the CDR3 is 14 residues.

The DNA of the CDR3 is TGTGCCAGCAGTCCCGGGACAGGTAACGAAGCTTTCTTT. The encoded protein is CASSPGTGNEAFF. The chain carries TRBV27 and TRBJ1-1, with 8 bases aligning to TRBD1. The germline CDR1 and CDR2 sequences are MNHEY and SMNVEV (reference sequence). The CDR3 consists of 13 residues. V dropped 5 bases and J dropped 8; count of bases not matched to a gene: 7.

The chain employs TRBV18 and TRBJ1-5, with unresolved D. With 2 bases removed from V and 2 bases from J, the gap between germline ends came to 13 bases. The CDR3 has 16 residues. Germline V gene sequence: CDR1 KGHSH, CDR2 LQKENI. The CDR3 DNA is TGTGCCAGCTCACCATCGGCTACACGGGGCAATCAGCCCCAGCATTTT. Encoded protein: CASSPSATRGNQPQHF.

The CDR3 is CASSHRQNLNEKLFF. For the CDR3, the DNA is TGTGCCAGCAGCCACCGACAGAATCTTAATGAAAAACTGTTTTTT. The chain carries TRBV3-1 (or the pseudogene TRBV3-2) and TRBJ1-4; D possibly corresponds to TRBD1 (5 bases). The V and J ends lost 3 bases and 4 bases respectively, with 12 bases between them. Germline CDR1 is LGHDT and CDR2 is YNNKEL (reference sequence). This CDR3 comprises 15 residues.

This chain uses TRBV9 with TRBJ1-6; 7 bases match TRBD1. V trimming: 3 bases; J trimming: 8 bases; junction bases outside the gene matches: 8. The CDR3 is 15 residues long. The germline V gene encodes CDR1 SGDLS and CDR2 YYNGEE. CDR3 residues: CASSATGSSDSPLHF. The CDR3 DNA sequence: TGTGCCAGCAGCGCGACAGGGTCTTCGGATTCACCCCTCCACTTT.

This clone was found once. The chain joins TRBV27 to TRBJ1-2; 7 positions agree with TRBD1. V lost 5 bases and J lost 2; bases outside the gene matches: 5. This CDR3 comprises 14 residues. Germline loops: CDR1 MNHEY, CDR2 SMNVEV (reference sequence). The CDR3: CASSPRGVNYGYTF. The CDR3 region has the DNA TGTGCCAGCAGTCCCAGGGGGGTGAACTATGGCTACACCTTC.

This sequence joins TRBV6-5 and TRBJ2-7, with D possibly matching TRBD2 (5 bases). This CDR3 is built from 11 residues. V lost 6 bases, J lost 5 bases, and 8 bases lay in between. Per the germline V gene, CDR1 is MNHEY and CDR2 is SVGAGI. The CDR3 DNA sequence: TGTGCCAGCAGCACCGGGAACGAGCAGTACTTC. Translating gives CASSTGNEQYF.

This rearrangement joins TRBV6-4 to TRBJ2-1; the D is unclear. CDR1 is MRHNA and CDR2 is SNTAGT in the germline V gene. Trimming stripped 3 bases from V and 6 bases from J, with 9 bases between. This CDR3 is 13 amino acids long. In nucleotides, the CDR3 is TGTGCCAGCAGTGAATCGGACGCCAATGAGCAGTTCTTC. This codes for CASSESDANEQFF.

The rearrangement links TRBV27 to TRBJ2-6; TRBD2 might be the D (5 bases). The CDR3 has 15 residues. V lost 8 bases and J lost 2, with 13 bases in between. Germline V gene data show CDR1 as MNHEY and CDR2 as SMNVEV (reference sequence). Here the CDR3 reads CASGTLAAGANVLTF. The CDR3 DNA sequence: TGTGCCAGCGGAACGCTAGCTGCTGGGGCCAACGTCCTGACTTTC.

This clone was counted once. The rearrangement joins TRBV4-2 to TRBJ2-5; TRBD2 aligns across 8 bases. This CDR3 spans 17 amino acids. The V gene end was trimmed by 3 bases and the J gene end by 2 bases; junction bases not matched to a gene: 11. Germline V CDR1 and CDR2: LGHNA, YNFKEQ. DNA of the CDR3: TGTGCCAGCAGCCAGACCTTAGCGGGGAGGGGGCAAGAGACCCAGTACTTC. It is translated as CASSQTLAGRGQETQYF.

The chain carries TRBV4-2 and TRBJ1-5; D unclear. Germline V lookup: CDR1 LGHNA, CDR2 YNFKEQ. Deletions cut 1 base from V and 10 bases from J, with 8 bases between. This CDR3 is 12 amino acids long. The CDR3 DNA reads as TGTGCCAGCAGCCAAGTTGGAGGACCCCAGCATTTT. As protein: CASSQVGGPQHF.

This sequence joins TRBV2 and TRBJ2-7; 8 bases line up with TRBD1. Germline CDR1 reads SNHLY; CDR2 reads FYNNEI. After removal of 7 bases from V and 3 bases from J, the junction contained 8 bases not matched to a gene. The CDR3 has 14 amino acids. As DNA, the CDR3 is TGTGCCAGCAACCGGGACAGGCTAAACTACGAGCAGTACTTC. The encoded protein is CASNRDRLNYEQYF.

This clone is large in the sample. The gene calls are TRBV5-1 and TRBJ1-1; D remains ambiguous. In germline, CDR1 is SGHRS, CDR2 YFSETQ. The CDR3 contains 15 residues. V lost 3 bases, J lost 2 bases, and 14 bases lay in between. The CDR3 spells CASSWGSYTNTEAFF. In nucleotides, the CDR3 is TGCGCCAGCAGCTGGGGAAGTTACACAAACACTGAAGCTTTCTTT.

This chain connects TRBV19 to TRBJ1-5; D is possibly TRBD1 (5 bases). The germline CDR1 and CDR2 sequences are LNHDA and SQIVND (reference sequence). The V end lost 5 bases, the J end lost 0 bases, and 11 bases lay between the germline ends. The CDR3 is 15 amino acids. The CDR3: CASSLWGDSNQPQHF. DNA for the CDR3: TGTGCCAGTAGTCTATGGGGGGATAGCAATCAGCCCCAGCATTTT.

The chain employs TRBV7-2 and TRBJ1-4, with D unresolved. V was shortened by 1 base and J by 7 bases, with 7 bases between the two germline ends. This CDR3 is 13 amino acids long. CDR1 and CDR2 (germline): SGHTA, FQGNSA. CDR3 amino acids: CASSLGYSEKLFF. The CDR3 DNA reads as TGTGCCAGCAGCTTAGGTTACAGTGAAAAACTGTTTTTT. Full variable domain (rest looked up from reference TRBV7-2 and TRBJ1-4): GAGVSQSPSNKVTEKGKDVELRCDPISGHTALYWYRQSLGQGLEFLIYFQGNSAPDKSGLPSDRFSAERTGGSVSTLTIQRTQQEDSAVYLCASSLGYSEKLFFGSGTQLSVL.

A single count supports this clone. This chain uses TRBV27 with TRBJ1-6; the D is unclear. There are 13 residues in the CDR3. Germline loops: CDR1 MNHEY, CDR2 SMNVEV (reference sequence). The V and J ends lost 0 bases and 8 bases respectively, with 5 bases between them. CDR3 protein: CASSLSSDSPLHF. As DNA, the CDR3 is TGTGCCAGCAGTTTATCATCAGATTCACCCCTCCACTTT.

J is TRBJ2-1 and V is TRBV13; a possible D gene is TRBD1 (5 bases). This CDR3 is 13 amino acids long. The V end lost 4 bases, the J end lost 10 bases, and 14 bases lay between the germline ends. Germline V lookup: CDR1 PRHDT, CDR2 FYEKMQ (reference sequence). CDR3 nucleotide sequence: TGTGCCAGCAGCTCCAGGGAAACCCGAGAGCAGTTCTTC. It is translated as CASSSRETREQFF. Full variable domain (remainder filled in from reference TRBV13 and TRBJ2-1): AAGVIQSPRHLIKEKRETATLKCYPIPRHDTVYWYQQGPGQDPQFLISFYEKMQSDKGSIPDRFSAQQFSDYHSELNMSSLELGDSALYFCASSSRETREQFFGPGTRLTVL.

The V call is TRBV7-2, the J call TRBJ2-2, with 16 positions matching TRBD2. The CDR3 runs to 17 residues. In germline, CDR1 is SGHTA, CDR2 FQGNSA. V shed 5 bases and J 7 bases; nucleotides not matched to a gene: 7. CDR3 sequence (DNA): TGTGCCAGCAGCACCGGGACTAGCGGGGGGGCGGTCGGGGAGCTGTTTTTT. Translating gives CASSTGTSGGAVGELFF. Filled out from reference TRBV7-2 and TRBJ2-2, the complete variable domain reads GAGVSQSPSNKVTEKGKDVELRCDPISGHTALYWYRQSLGQGLEFLIYFQGNSAPDKSGLPSDRFSAERTGGSVSTLTIQRTQQEDSAVYLCASSTGTSGGAVGELFFGEGSRLTVL.